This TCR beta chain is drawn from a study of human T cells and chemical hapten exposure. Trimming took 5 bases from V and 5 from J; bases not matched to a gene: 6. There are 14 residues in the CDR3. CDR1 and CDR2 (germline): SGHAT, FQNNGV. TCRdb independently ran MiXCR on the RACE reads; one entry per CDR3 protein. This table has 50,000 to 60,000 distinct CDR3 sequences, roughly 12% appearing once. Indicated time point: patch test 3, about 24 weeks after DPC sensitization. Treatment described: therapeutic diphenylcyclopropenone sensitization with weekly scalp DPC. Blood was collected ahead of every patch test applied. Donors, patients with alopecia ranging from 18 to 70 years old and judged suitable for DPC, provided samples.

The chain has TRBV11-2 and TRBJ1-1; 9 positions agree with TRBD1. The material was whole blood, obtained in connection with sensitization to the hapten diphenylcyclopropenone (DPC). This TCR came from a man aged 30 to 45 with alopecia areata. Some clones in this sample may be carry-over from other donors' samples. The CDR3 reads CASSVGDRATEAFF. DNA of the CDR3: TGTGCCAGCAGCGTGGGGGACAGGGCGACTGAAGCTTTCTTT. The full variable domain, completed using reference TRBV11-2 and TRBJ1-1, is EAGVAQSPRYKIIEKRQSVAFWCNPISGHATLYWYQQILGQGPKLLIQFQNNGVVDDSQLPKDRFSAERLKGVDSTLKIQPAKLEDSAVYLCASSVGDRATEAFFGQGTRLTVV.